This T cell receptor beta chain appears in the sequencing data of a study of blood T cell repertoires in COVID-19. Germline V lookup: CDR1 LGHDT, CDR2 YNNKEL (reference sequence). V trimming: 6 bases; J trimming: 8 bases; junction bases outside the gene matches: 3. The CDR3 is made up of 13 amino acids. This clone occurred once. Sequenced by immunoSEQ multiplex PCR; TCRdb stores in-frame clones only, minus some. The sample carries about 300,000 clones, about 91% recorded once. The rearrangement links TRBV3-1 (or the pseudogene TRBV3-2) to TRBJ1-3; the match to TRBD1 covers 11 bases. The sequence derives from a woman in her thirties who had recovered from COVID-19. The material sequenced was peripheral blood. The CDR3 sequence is CASRGQGGDTIYF. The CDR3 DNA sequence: TGTGCCAGCAGGGGACAGGGGGGGGACACCATATATTTT.